This T cell receptor beta chain was retrieved from a study of blood T cell repertoires in COVID-19. In the source study's methods: The authors estimated nucleated cell counts from reference gene primer amplification. Produced via immunoSEQ multiplex PCR; TCRdb's table is partial and in-frame only. That table is the source of V, J and clone size, and D and trimming were worked out from the DNA. The table records tens of thousands of clones, 82% of them present only once. Trimming cost V 10 bases and J 0 bases, with 13 bases left between them. Germline CDR1 MNHEY, CDR2 SMNVEV (reference sequence). This CDR3 has 14 amino acids.

Specimen: peripheral blood. The sequence was collected from a woman of 80 years or more with acute or convalescent COVID-19. J is TRBJ2-1 and V is TRBV27; D is undetermined. The chain's CDR3 is CANSVGNSYNEQFF. The CDR3 region has the DNA TGTGCCAACTCCGTGGGCAACTCCTACAATGAGCAGTTCTTC.